The 26 T cell receptor beta chains listed next were all sequenced from one sample in a study of regulatory dendritic cells for organ transplantation. Sorted subsets were CFSE-labeled and cultured approximately 5 days with allogeneic dendritic cells. The antigens for these receptors are not known. The table came from immunoSEQ multiplex PCR; TCRdb's copy has only in-frame clones and leaves some out. Of some 10,000 clones listed, about nine tenths are singletons. What was sequenced was naive CD8+ T cells from blood cultured with dendritic cells. Subset defined: CD45RA+ naive T cells. These receptors originate from a human donor in good health.

This chain joins TRBV29-1 and TRBJ1-2; 11 nucleotides line up with TRBD1. The trim removed 4 bases at V and 5 bases at J, leaving 3 bases unmatched. Germline-derived CDR1 and CDR2 are SQVTM and ANQGSEA. The CDR3 has 13 residues. The CDR3 sequence is CSVVGQGVYGYTF. In DNA, the CDR3 is TGCAGCGTTGTGGGACAGGGGGTATATGGCTACACCTTC.

This chain uses TRBV6-6 with TRBJ1-2; TRBD1 might be the D (6 bases). Germline V CDR1 and CDR2: MNHNY, SVGAGI (reference sequence). V shed 4 bases and J shed 7 bases, with 16 bases lying between them. The CDR3 covers 14 residues. Here the CDR3 DNA reads TGTGCCAGCAGTTTCGAACAGGGATCCGGTGGCTACACCTTC. This gives the protein CASSFEQGSGGYTF.

The rearrangement joins TRBV27 to TRBJ2-4, with a weak D call TRBD1 (6 bases). Per germline, CDR1 MNHEY and CDR2 SMNVEV (reference sequence). The V gene lost 6 bases and the J gene lost 9 bases, with 18 bases spanning the gap. The CDR3 is 14 amino acids. CDR3 sequence (DNA): TGTGCCAGCAGATCAGGGGACACGAAGATCATTCAGTACTTC. The encoded protein is CASRSGDTKIIQYF.

This rearrangement joins TRBV6-7 to TRBJ2-7; 9 nucleotides line up with TRBD2. TRBV6-7 is an open reading frame whose function is uncertain. The CDR3 length is 15 residues. Trimming removed 4 bases from V and 2 bases from J; junction bases left unmatched: 6. CDR3 coding DNA: TGTGCCAGCAGTTCCATGGGACTAGCTCCCTACGAGCAGTACTTC. It specifies CASSSMGLAPYEQYF.

This rearrangement joins TRBV7-6 to TRBJ2-7, with 8 bases aligning to TRBD1. CDR1 and CDR2 (germline): SGHVS, FNYEAQ. J was trimmed by 11 bases and V by 5 bases; bases with no gene match: 11. CDR3 length: 13 amino acids. The DNA for the CDR3 is TGTGCCAGCAGCCGCACCACGGACAGGGCTAAGTACTTC. It is translated as CASSRTTDRAKYF.

The chain combines TRBV13 with TRBJ2-3; 11 bases match TRBD2. The germline V gene encodes CDR1 PRHDT and CDR2 FYEKMQ (reference sequence). The CDR3 covers 16 residues. With V trimmed by 3 bases and J by 4 bases, 6 bases remained unmatched. DNA for the CDR3: TGTGCCAGCAGCTTCAGACTAGCGGGGATCGCAGATACGCAGTATTTT. This gives the protein CASSFRLAGIADTQYF.

V usage is TRBV28 and J usage is TRBJ1-1; weak D call: TRBD1 (5 bases). Trimming took off 5 bases at V and 0 bases at J, with 10 bases between the two ends. The CDR3 totals 14 residues. Germline CDR1 is MDHEN and CDR2 is SYDVKM. CDR3 DNA sequence: TGTGCCAGCAGTGCAATAGGGGTGAACACTGAAGCTTTCTTT. Translating it yields CASSAIGVNTEAFF.

About this clone itself: The germline gene is not matched at one end of the junction; a read error may be the cause. This chain uses TRBV6-1 with TRBJ2-3; D call uncertain. CDR1 is MNHNS and CDR2 is SASEGT in the germline V gene. This CDR3 is 8 amino acids long. The CDR3 reads CASSSGDF. As DNA, the CDR3 is TGTGCCAGCAGTTCGGGTGATTTT.

The chain has TRBV14 and TRBJ2-7; D uncertain. CDR1 is SGHDN, CDR2 FVKESK, per germline. Trimming stripped 0 bases from V and 3 bases from J, with 0 bases between. The length of the CDR3 is 11 residues. CDR3 bases: TGTGCCAGCAGCCAAGACTACGAGCAGTACTTC. Residues: CASSQDYEQYF.

The rearrangement joins TRBV15 to TRBJ2-3; the D is unclear. V lost 4 bases and J lost 8, with 16 bases in between. The germline V gene has CDR1 LNHNV and CDR2 YYDKDF (reference sequence). The CDR3 sequence is 14 residues long. The CDR3 DNA reads as TGTGCCACCAGCACCGAGGAGAGTGTCGGTACGCAGTATTTT. It is translated as CATSTEESVGTQYF.

In DNA form, the CDR3 reads TGTGCCAGCAGCTTACCCAGCGGATGGGGAGACAATGAGCAGTTCTTC. Amino acids: CASSLPSGWGDNEQFF. The rearrangement links TRBV13 to TRBJ2-1, with a tentative D call TRBD2 (5 bases). This CDR3 has 16 amino acids. The germline V and J ends were trimmed by 2 bases and 5 bases, with 16 bases remaining between them. Per the germline V gene, CDR1 is PRHDT and CDR2 is FYEKMQ (reference sequence). The full variable domain, completed using reference TRBV13 and TRBJ2-1, is AAGVIQSPRHLIKEKRETATLKCYPIPRHDTVYWYQQGPGQDPQFLISFYEKMQSDKGSIPDRFSAQQFSDYHSELNMSSLELGDSALYFCASSLPSGWGDNEQFFGPGTRLTVL.

V gene TRBV27 combines with J gene TRBJ2-7, with 7 nucleotides matching TRBD1. With V trimmed by 5 bases and J by 1 base, 5 bases remained unmatched. Germline V lookup: CDR1 MNHEY, CDR2 SMNVEV (reference sequence). This CDR3 contains 14 residues. CDR3: CASSIETGSYEQYF. The CDR3 coding sequence is TGTGCCAGCAGTATCGAGACAGGGTCCTACGAGCAGTACTTC.

This clone was found a few times. The chain employs TRBV28 and TRBJ2-2; no clear D. Germline loops: CDR1 MDHEN, CDR2 SYDVKM. The CDR3 sequence is 10 residues long. Trimming took 8 bases from V and 6 from J, leaving 4 bases between them. The CDR3 loop reads CASWAGELFF. CDR3 nucleotides: TGTGCCAGCTGGGCCGGGGAGCTGTTTTTT.

This chain joins TRBV9 and TRBJ2-3, with 9 bases aligning to TRBD1. Germline lookup yields CDR1 SGDLS and CDR2 YYNGEE. With 4 bases clipped from V and 2 bases from J, the junction kept 5 bases outside the gene matches. The CDR3 contains 15 residues. CDR3 DNA sequence: TGTGCCAGCAGCAACGGACAGGGGTCCACAGATACGCAGTATTTT. Its translation is CASSNGQGSTDTQYF.

This rearrangement joins TRBV27 to TRBJ2-7; TRBD1 matches at 7 bases. The CDR3 contains 14 residues. The germline V gene has CDR1 MNHEY and CDR2 SMNVEV (reference sequence). The junction had 8 bases not matched to a gene; V was cut back by 5 bases and J by 4 bases. In DNA, the CDR3 is TGTGCCAGCAGTCCAACCACCAGGGGGTACGAGCAGTACTTC. This encodes CASSPTTRGYEQYF.

The chain is built from TRBV9 and TRBJ2-5; 7 positions agree with TRBD2. This CDR3 is 17 amino acids long. J lost 5 bases, V lost 0 bases, and 13 bases had no gene match. Germline V gene sequence: CDR1 SGDLS, CDR2 YYNGEE. Here the CDR3 reads CASSVDGSGGWVETQYF. CDR3 DNA sequence: TGTGCCAGCAGCGTAGACGGTTCGGGGGGTTGGGTGGAGACCCAGTACTTC.

This clone was observed a few times. The V gene is TRBV10-2, the J gene TRBJ2-7, with D tentatively TRBD2 (5 bases). The germline V gene encodes CDR1 WSHSY and CDR2 SAAADI. CDR3 length: 12 residues. V lost 10 bases and J 5 bases, leaving 15 bases between the germline ends. The CDR3 nucleotides read TGCGCCACTACAATAGGGAGCAACGAGCAGTACTTC. This codes for CATTIGSNEQYF.

The chain carries TRBV2 and TRBJ2-3, with 9 bases identical to TRBD2. The CDR3 is 16 residues long. J gave up 0 bases and V 4 bases, and 5 bases lay outside the gene matches. Germline V gene data show CDR1 as SNHLY and CDR2 as FYNNEI. The CDR3 is CASSGLAGISTDTQYF. The CDR3 coding sequence is TGTGCCAGCAGTGGGCTAGCGGGGATTAGCACAGATACGCAGTATTTT.

This chain joins TRBV27 and TRBJ2-1, with D tentatively TRBD2 (5 bases). This CDR3 has 13 amino acids. CDR1 is MNHEY, CDR2 SMNVEV, per germline (reference sequence). Trimming stripped 3 bases from V and 9 bases from J, with 12 bases between. CDR3 loop: CASSFMRAGEQFF. CDR3 nucleotides: TGTGCCAGCAGTTTTATGAGGGCGGGTGAGCAGTTCTTC.

V and J are TRBV18 and TRBJ2-1, with 7 positions matching TRBD1. The germline gives CDR1 KGHSH, CDR2 LQKENI. V gave up 3 bases and J gave up 1 base; unmatched junction bases: 9. This CDR3 has 17 amino acids. The CDR3 coding sequence is TGTGCCAGCTCACCCGACAGGGTCGGCCTATCCTACAATGAGCAGTTCTTC. Translation: CASSPDRVGLSYNEQFF.

The chain links TRBV5-1 to TRBJ2-3, with D perhaps TRBD2 (6 bases). CDR1 is SGHRS, CDR2 YFSETQ, per germline. Deletions cut 4 bases from V and 3 bases from J, with 18 bases between. The CDR3 loop spans 16 amino acids. The CDR3 nucleotides are TGCGCCAGCAGCGGATTTAGCGGTCCCTTTACAGATACGCAGTATTTT. It yields the protein CASSGFSGPFTDTQYF.

This chain joins TRBV19 and TRBJ2-3; tentative D call: TRBD2 (6 bases). Looked up from germline, CDR1 is LNHDA and CDR2 is SQIVND (reference sequence). Trimming removed 0 bases at V and 3 bases at J, with 16 bases between. This CDR3 spans 17 amino acids. The CDR3 region is CASSIDIGDFRTDTQYF. CDR3 DNA sequence: TGTGCCAGTAGTATAGATATCGGGGACTTCCGTACAGATACGCAGTATTTT. Together with reference TRBV19 and TRBJ2-3, the CDR3 gives the full variable domain: DGGITQSPKYLFRKEGQNVTLSCEQNLNHDAMYWYRQDPGQGLRLIYYSQIVNDFQKGDIAEGYSVSREKKESFPLTVTSAQKNPTAFYLCASSIDIGDFRTDTQYFGPGTRLTVL.

This chain links TRBV14 with TRBJ1-2, with D unresolved. The CDR3 contains 14 residues. Trimming shortened V by 1 base and J by 4 bases, and 10 bases separated the two germline ends. The V gene's germline CDR1 is SGHDN and CDR2 FVKESK. The CDR3 here is CASSQVGGPYGYTF. The CDR3 DNA sequence: TGTGCCAGCAGCCAAGTAGGAGGACCCTATGGCTACACCTTC.

The chain employs TRBV19 and TRBJ2-2, with D uncertain. Germline CDR1 reads LNHDA; CDR2 reads SQIVND (reference sequence). V dropped 0 bases and J dropped 6 bases, with 11 bases sitting between them. This CDR3 is built from 15 residues. The CDR3 bases are TGTGCCAGTAGTATAGAAATACTTTTCGCCGGGGAGCTGTTTTTT. This gives the protein CASSIEILFAGELFF.

There are a few counts of this clone. The chain links TRBV9 to TRBJ1-2; D gene ambiguous. Per germline, CDR1 SGDLS and CDR2 YYNGEE. The length of the CDR3 is 15 residues. V dropped 0 bases and J dropped 0 bases, with 9 bases sitting between them. The CDR3 DNA reads as TGTGCCAGCAGCGTAGGTCCGTTAGCTAACTATGGCTACACCTTC. Its translation: CASSVGPLANYGYTF.

This chain joins TRBV4-1 and TRBJ2-5, with D uncertain. Between the trimmed V and J ends, which lost 1 base and 5 bases, there was a span of 2 bases. The CDR3 runs to 11 residues. The germline gives CDR1 MGHRA, CDR2 YSYEKL. The CDR3 sequence is CASSQVETQYF. The CDR3 DNA reads TGCGCCAGCAGCCAAGTGGAGACCCAGTACTTC.